The source of this T cell receptor (beta chain) is a study of blood T cell repertoires in COVID-19. Study background: T cells, B-cell-depleted T cells, or PBMCs provided the cDNA or gDNA that served as material.

As processed by the authors: Researchers report that nucleated cell counts were estimated from reference gene primer amplification. This table comes from immunoSEQ multiplex PCR, and its TCRdb copy is limited to in-frame clones, with some not included. That table gives V, J and clone size, and the DNA gave D and trimming. Among 95,000 to 150,000 clones listed, 86% were seen once. The CDR3 contains 13 residues. V was cut by 6 bases and J by 3 bases, with 12 bases left in between. Germline CDR1 and CDR2: WSHSY and SAAADI. This TCR was recovered from a man in his forties with acute or convalescent COVID-19. The chain joins TRBV10-2 to TRBJ2-7; tentatively, D is TRBD2 (6 bases). Sequencing input: peripheral blood. The CDR3 here is CASRSRGFYEQYF. DNA of the CDR3: TGCGCCAGCAGATCACGGGGGTTCTACGAGCAGTACTTC.